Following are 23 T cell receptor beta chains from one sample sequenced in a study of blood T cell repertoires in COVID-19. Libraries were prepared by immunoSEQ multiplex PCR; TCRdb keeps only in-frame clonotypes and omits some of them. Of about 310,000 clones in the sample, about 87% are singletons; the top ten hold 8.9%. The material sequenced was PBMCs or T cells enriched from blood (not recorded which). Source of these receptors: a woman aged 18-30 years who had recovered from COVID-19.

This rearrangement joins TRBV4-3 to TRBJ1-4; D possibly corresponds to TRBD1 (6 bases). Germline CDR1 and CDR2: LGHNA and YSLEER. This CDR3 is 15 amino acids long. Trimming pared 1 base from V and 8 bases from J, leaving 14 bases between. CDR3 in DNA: TGCGCCAGCAGCCAAGGAGGGCCAGGGGACGAAAAACTGTTTTTT. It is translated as CASSQGGPGDEKLFF.

The CDR3 here is CASSLGRGGPLLTDPYGYTF. The CDR3 nucleotides read TGTGCCAGCAGCTTAGGCCGGGGGGGGCCTCTCTTAACCGACCCCTATGGCTACACCTTC. The chain is built from TRBV7-8 and TRBJ1-2, with D possibly TRBD1 on 6 matching bases. The CDR3 spans 20 residues. Germline values: CDR1 SGHVS, CDR2 FQNEAQ. Trimming removed 1 base from V and 4 bases from J, with 28 bases in between.

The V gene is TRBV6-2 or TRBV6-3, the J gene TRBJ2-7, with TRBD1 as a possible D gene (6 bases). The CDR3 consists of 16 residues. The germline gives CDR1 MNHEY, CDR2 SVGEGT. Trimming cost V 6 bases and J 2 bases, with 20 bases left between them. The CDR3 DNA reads TGTGCCAGCAGCCCCCCCAGGGGCCCACCCCCCTACGAGCAGTACTTC. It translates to CASSPPRGPPPYEQYF.

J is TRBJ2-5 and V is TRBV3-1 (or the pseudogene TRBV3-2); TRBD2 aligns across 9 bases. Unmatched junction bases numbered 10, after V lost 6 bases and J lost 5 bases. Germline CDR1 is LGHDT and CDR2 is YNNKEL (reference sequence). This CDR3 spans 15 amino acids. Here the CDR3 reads CASRILAGVGETQYF. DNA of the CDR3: TGTGCCAGCAGGATACTAGCGGGTGTTGGGGAGACCCAGTACTTC.

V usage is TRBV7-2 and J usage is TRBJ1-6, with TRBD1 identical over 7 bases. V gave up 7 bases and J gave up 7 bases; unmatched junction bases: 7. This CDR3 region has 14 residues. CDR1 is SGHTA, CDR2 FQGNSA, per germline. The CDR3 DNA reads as TGTGCCAGCACCTCACAGGGGTGGAATTCACCCCTCCACTTT. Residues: CASTSQGWNSPLHF.

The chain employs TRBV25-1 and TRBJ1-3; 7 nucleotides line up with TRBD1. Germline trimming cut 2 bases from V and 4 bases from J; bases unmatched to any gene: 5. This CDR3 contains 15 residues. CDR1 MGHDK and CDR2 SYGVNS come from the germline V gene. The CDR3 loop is CASSEGTAVGNTIYF. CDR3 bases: TGTGCCAGCAGTGAAGGGACAGCTGTAGGAAACACCATATATTTT.

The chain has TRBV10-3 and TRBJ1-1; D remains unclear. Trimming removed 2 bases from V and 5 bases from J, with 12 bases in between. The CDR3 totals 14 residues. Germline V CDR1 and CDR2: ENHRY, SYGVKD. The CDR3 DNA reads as TGTGCCATCAGTGAGGGTCGGGGTCGGACTGAAGCTTTCTTT. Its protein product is CAISEGRGRTEAFF.

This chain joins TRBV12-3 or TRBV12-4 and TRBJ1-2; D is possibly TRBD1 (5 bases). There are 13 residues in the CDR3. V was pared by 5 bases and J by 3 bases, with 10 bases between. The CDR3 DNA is TGTGCCAGCAGTCGCGGACAAGACTATGGCTACACCTTC. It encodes CASSRGQDYGYTF.

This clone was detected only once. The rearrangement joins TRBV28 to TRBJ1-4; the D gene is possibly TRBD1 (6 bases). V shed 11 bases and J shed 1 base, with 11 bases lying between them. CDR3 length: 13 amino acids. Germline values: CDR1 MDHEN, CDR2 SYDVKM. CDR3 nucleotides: TGTGCCTTGATGGACAGAACTAATGAAAAACTGTTTTTT. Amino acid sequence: CALMDRTNEKLFF.

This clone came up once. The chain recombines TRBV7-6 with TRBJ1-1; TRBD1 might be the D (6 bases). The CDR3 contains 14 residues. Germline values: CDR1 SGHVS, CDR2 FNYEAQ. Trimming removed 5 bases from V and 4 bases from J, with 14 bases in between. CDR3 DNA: TGTGCCAGCAGCGGACAGCAGGGGTCCACTGAAGCTTTCTTT. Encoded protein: CASSGQQGSTEAFF. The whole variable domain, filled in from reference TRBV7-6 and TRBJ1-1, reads GAGVSQSPRYKVTKRGQDVALRCDPISGHVSLYWYRQALGQGPEFLTYFNYEAQQDKSGLPNDRFSAERPEGSISTLTIQRTEQRDSAMYRCASSGQQGSTEAFFGQGTRLTVV.

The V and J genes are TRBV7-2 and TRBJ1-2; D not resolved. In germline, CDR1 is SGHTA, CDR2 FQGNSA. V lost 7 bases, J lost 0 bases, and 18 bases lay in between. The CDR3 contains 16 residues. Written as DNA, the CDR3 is TGTGCCAGCATATTGATGAGGGCGCCAACTAACTATGGCTACACCTTC. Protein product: CASILMRAPTNYGYTF.

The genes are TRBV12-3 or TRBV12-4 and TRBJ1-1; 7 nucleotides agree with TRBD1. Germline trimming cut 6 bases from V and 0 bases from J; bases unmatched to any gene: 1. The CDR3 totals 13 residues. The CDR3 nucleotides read TGTGCCAGCAGGGGACAGCTGAACACTGAAGCTTTCTTT. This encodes CASRGQLNTEAFF.

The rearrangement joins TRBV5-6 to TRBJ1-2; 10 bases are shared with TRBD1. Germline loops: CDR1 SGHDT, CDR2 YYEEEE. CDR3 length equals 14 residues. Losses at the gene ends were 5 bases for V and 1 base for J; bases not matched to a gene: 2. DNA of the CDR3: TGTGCCAGCAGAGGGACAGGGGATAACTATGGCTACACCTTC. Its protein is CASRGTGDNYGYTF.

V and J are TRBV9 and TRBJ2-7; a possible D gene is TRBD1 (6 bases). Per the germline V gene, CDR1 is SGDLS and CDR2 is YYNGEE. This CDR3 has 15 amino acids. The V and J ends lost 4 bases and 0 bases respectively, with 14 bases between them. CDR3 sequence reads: CASSKGGTPSYEQYF. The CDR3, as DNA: TGTGCCAGCAGCAAAGGGGGAACCCCCTCCTACGAGCAGTACTTC.

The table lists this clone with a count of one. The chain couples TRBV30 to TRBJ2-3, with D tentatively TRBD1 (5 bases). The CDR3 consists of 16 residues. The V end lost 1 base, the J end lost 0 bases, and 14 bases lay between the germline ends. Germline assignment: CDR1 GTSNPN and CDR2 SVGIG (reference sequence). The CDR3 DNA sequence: TGTGCCTGGAGTGAGGGGTTACTTGGGAGCACAGATACGCAGTATTTT. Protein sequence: CAWSEGLLGSTDTQYF.

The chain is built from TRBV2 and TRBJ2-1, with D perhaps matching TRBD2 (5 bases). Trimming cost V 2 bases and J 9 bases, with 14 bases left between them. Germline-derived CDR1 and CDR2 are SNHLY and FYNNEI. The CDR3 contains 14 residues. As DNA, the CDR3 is TGTGCCAGCAGTGAACCTGGGCTAGCCAGTGAGCAGTTCTTC. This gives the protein CASSEPGLASEQFF.

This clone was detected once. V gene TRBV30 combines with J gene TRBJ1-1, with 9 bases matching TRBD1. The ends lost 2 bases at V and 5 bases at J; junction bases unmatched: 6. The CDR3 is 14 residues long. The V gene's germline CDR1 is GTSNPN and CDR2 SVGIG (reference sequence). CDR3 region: CAWSMGQGQTEAFF. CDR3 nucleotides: TGTGCCTGGAGTATGGGACAGGGCCAAACTGAAGCTTTCTTT.

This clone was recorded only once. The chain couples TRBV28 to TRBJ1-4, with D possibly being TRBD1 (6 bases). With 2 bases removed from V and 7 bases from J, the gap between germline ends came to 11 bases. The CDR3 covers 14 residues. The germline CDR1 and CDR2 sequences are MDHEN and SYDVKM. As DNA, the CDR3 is TGTGCCAGCAGTTTACAGGGGCTAAGTGAAAAACTGTTTTTT. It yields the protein CASSLQGLSEKLFF.

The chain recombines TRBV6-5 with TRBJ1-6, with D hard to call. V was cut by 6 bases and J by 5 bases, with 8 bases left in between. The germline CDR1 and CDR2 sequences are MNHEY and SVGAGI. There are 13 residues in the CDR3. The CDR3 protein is CASSARDNSPLHF. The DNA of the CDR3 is TGTGCCAGCAGCGCGAGGGATAATTCACCCCTCCACTTT.

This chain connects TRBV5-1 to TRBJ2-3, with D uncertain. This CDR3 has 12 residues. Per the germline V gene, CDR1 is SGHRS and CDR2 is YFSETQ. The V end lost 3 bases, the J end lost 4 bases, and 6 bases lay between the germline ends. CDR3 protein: CASSSPSDTQYF. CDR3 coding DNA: TGCGCCAGCAGCTCCCCCTCAGATACGCAGTATTTT.

The CDR3: CASSQTGGFSYEQYF. The CDR3 nucleotides are TGTGCCAGCAGCCAGACAGGGGGTTTTTCCTACGAGCAGTACTTC. The J gene is TRBJ2-7, the V gene TRBV3-1 (or the pseudogene TRBV3-2); 9 bases map to TRBD1. V was pared by 3 bases and J by 1 base, with 4 bases of the junction left unmatched. This CDR3 region has 15 residues. Germline V CDR1 and CDR2: LGHDT, YNNKEL (reference sequence).

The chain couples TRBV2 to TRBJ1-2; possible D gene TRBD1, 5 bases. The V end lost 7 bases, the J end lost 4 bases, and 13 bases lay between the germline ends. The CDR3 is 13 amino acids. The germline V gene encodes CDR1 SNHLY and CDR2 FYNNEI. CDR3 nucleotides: TGTGCCAGCATCAGGGAGGGCGGCTATGGCTACACCTTC. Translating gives CASIREGGYGYTF.

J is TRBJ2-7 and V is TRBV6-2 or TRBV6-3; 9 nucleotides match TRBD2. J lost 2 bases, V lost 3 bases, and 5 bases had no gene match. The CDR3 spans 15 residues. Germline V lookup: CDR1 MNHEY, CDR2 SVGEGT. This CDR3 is CASSYWTSDTYEQYF. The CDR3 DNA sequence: TGTGCCAGCAGTTATTGGACTAGCGATACCTACGAGCAGTACTTC.